These 20 T cell receptor beta chains were all obtained from the same sample, sequenced in a study of brain T cells in children with intractable seizures. Sequencing was performed with immunoSEQ multiplex PCR; in TCRdb, only in-frame clones are kept and a portion is missing. The data hold around 5,200 clones, with around 90% observed a single time. The sequenced cases were selected for having the highest brain T cell transcript signatures. The sample here was resected brain tissue, taken at surgery. These receptors were taken from a boy under two years old with focal cortical dysplasia and intractable seizures.

The chain recombines TRBV20-1 with TRBJ2-5, with TRBD2 as a possible D gene (7 bases). The CDR3 loop spans 16 amino acids. Germline CDR1 DFQATT, CDR2 SNEGSKA (reference sequence). V was trimmed by 3 bases and J by 4 bases, leaving 21 bases between them. CDR3: CSASLFFGGLGETQYF. The CDR3 nucleotides read TGCAGTGCTAGTTTGTTTTTCGGGGGGCTGGGAGAGACCCAGTACTTC.

This clone has just a few counts. The chain employs TRBV4-2 and TRBJ2-1; 9 bases line up with TRBD2. The CDR3 contains 17 residues. V shed 4 bases, J shed 0 bases, and the junction held 7 bases outside the gene matches. Germline values: CDR1 LGHNA, CDR2 YNFKEQ. The CDR3 loop reads CASSLGPSGTSYNEQFF. The CDR3 nucleotides read TGTGCCAGCAGCCTAGGGCCTAGCGGGACCTCCTACAATGAGCAGTTCTTC.

The rearrangement joins TRBV3-1 (or the pseudogene TRBV3-2) to TRBJ1-3; a weak D match, TRBD1 (5 bases). The V end was cut by 1 base, the J end by 4 bases, with 8 bases between. Germline V gene sequence: CDR1 LGHDT, CDR2 YNNKEL (reference sequence). The CDR3 loop spans 14 amino acids. The CDR3 spells CASSQAGGGNTIYF. The CDR3 bases are TGTGCCAGCAGCCAAGCGGGGGGGGGAAACACCATATATTTT.

The CDR3 DNA sequence: TGTGCCAGCAGCTCACAGGGTCTCTATGGCTACACCTTC. It yields the protein CASSSQGLYGYTF. The chain couples TRBV3-1 (or the pseudogene TRBV3-2) to TRBJ1-2, with a weak D call TRBD1 (6 bases). This CDR3 has 13 residues. V lost 5 bases and J lost 4, with 11 bases in between. From germline, CDR1 is LGHDT and CDR2 YNNKEL (reference sequence).

The chain links TRBV5-4 to TRBJ1-2; weak D call: TRBD1 (5 bases). This CDR3 spans 13 amino acids. The germline V and J ends were trimmed by 5 bases and 3 bases, with 11 bases remaining between them. From germline, CDR1 is SGHNT and CDR2 YYREEE (reference sequence). The CDR3, as DNA: TGTGCCAGCAGGCTCCCGGGGCACTATGGCTACACCTTC. It translates to CASRLPGHYGYTF. The full variable domain, its missing parts supplied by reference TRBV5-4 and TRBJ1-2, is ETGVTQSPTHLIKTRGQQVTLRCSSQSGHNTVSWYQQALGQGPQFIFQYYREEENGRGNFPPRFSGLQFPNYSSELNVNALELDDSALYLCASRLPGHYGYTFGSGTRLTVV.

The chain has TRBV13 and TRBJ1-6; 7 bases agree with TRBD1. The length of the CDR3 is 15 residues. Trimming removed 2 bases from V and 6 bases from J; junction bases left unmatched: 4. CDR1 and CDR2 from the germline V gene are PRHDT and FYEKMQ (reference sequence). The CDR3 DNA reads as TGTGCCAGCAGCTTATTCCGGGACAGTAATTCACCCCTCCACTTT. The encoded protein is CASSLFRDSNSPLHF.

CDR3 sequence: CASSSLAYYNEQFF. CDR3 in DNA: TGTGCCAGCAGCTCCCTAGCGTACTACAATGAGCAGTTCTTC. This chain uses TRBV11-2 with TRBJ2-1; D possibly corresponds to TRBD2 (6 bases). From germline, CDR1 is SGHAT and CDR2 FQNNGV. V lost 4 bases, J lost 3 bases, and 10 bases lay in between. The CDR3 totals 14 residues.

In its sample, this clone was seen once. The CDR3 reads CASSEFNVLTF. The CDR3 DNA sequence: TGTGCCAGCAGTGAGTTCAACGTCCTGACTTTC. The chain couples TRBV2 to TRBJ2-6, with D uncertain. With 3 bases removed from V and 9 bases from J, the gap between germline ends came to 3 bases. The CDR3 extends over 11 amino acids. The germline V gene has CDR1 SNHLY and CDR2 FYNNEI.

This rearrangement joins TRBV6-1 to TRBJ1-5; D is possibly TRBD1 (5 bases). The CDR3 runs to 15 residues. The ends were cut back, 0 bases at V and 7 bases at J, with 13 bases in the middle. CDR1 MNHNS and CDR2 SASEGT come from the germline V gene. The CDR3: CASSEARITGQPQHF. CDR3 DNA sequence: TGTGCCAGCAGTGAAGCGAGGATAACAGGACAGCCCCAGCATTTT.

The chain has TRBV28 and TRBJ2-3; possible D gene TRBD1, 6 bases. From germline, CDR1 is MDHEN and CDR2 SYDVKM. The CDR3 runs 16 residues. V was pared by 4 bases and J by 3 bases, with 17 bases between. The CDR3 nucleotides are TGTGCCAGCAGTTGCACTACAGGGAAAGGGACAGATACGCAGTATTTT. Its translation is CASSCTTGKGTDTQYF.

This chain uses TRBV18 with TRBJ2-7, with 10 bases lining up with TRBD1. CDR3 length equals 16 residues. J lost 7 bases, V lost 1 base, and 10 bases had no gene match. The germline gives CDR1 KGHSH, CDR2 LQKENI. The CDR3 DNA sequence: TGTGCCAGCTCACCACTTCTGAGACAGGGGGCGGGTGAGCAGTACTTC. Its protein product is CASSPLLRQGAGEQYF.

J is TRBJ2-1 and V is TRBV28; D remains unclear. The CDR3 totals 12 residues. Germline V gene sequence: CDR1 MDHEN, CDR2 SYDVKM. The CDR3 DNA sequence: TGTGCTGTCTCGCCCCTATACAATGAGCAGTTCTTC. As protein: CAVSPLYNEQFF.

A few counts support this clone. V and J are TRBV19 and TRBJ1-2; D is undetermined. With 2 bases removed from V and 0 bases from J, the gap between germline ends came to 10 bases. This CDR3 contains 15 residues. Germline CDR1 is LNHDA and CDR2 is SQIVND (reference sequence). CDR3 sequence (DNA): TGTGCCAGTAGTATAAGTAGGCTCGCTAACTATGGCTACACCTTC. Protein product: CASSISRLANYGYTF.

This chain uses TRBV18 with TRBJ2-7, with D maybe TRBD2 (6 bases). There are 14 residues in the CDR3. Trimming shortened V by 4 bases and J by 0 bases, and 10 bases separated the two germline ends. Germline values: CDR1 KGHSH, CDR2 LQKENI. This CDR3 reads CASSQGRSSYEQYF. Written as DNA, the CDR3 is TGTGCCAGCTCACAGGGGAGGAGCTCCTACGAGCAGTACTTC.

The CDR3 reads CASSIAGSGNTIYF. The CDR3 DNA reads as TGTGCCAGTAGTATAGCAGGCTCTGGAAACACCATATATTTT. V gene TRBV19 combines with J gene TRBJ1-3; D is unresolved. With 1 base removed from V and 0 bases from J, the gap between germline ends came to 4 bases. The CDR3 contains 14 residues. Germline CDR1 and CDR2: LNHDA and SQIVND (reference sequence).

V usage is TRBV25-1 and J usage is TRBJ1-1, with 8 positions matching TRBD1. CDR1 and CDR2 (germline): MGHDK, SYGVNS. This CDR3 region has 15 residues. The V gene end was trimmed by 7 bases and the J gene end by 3 bases; junction bases not matched to a gene: 10. CDR3 sequence (DNA): TGTGCCAGCATATTCGGGACAGGTGTGGACACTGAAGCTTTCTTT. It specifies CASIFGTGVDTEAFF.

The chain recombines TRBV6-5 with TRBJ2-3; D not resolved. The CDR3 runs 14 residues. The V gene's germline CDR1 is MNHEY and CDR2 SVGAGI. Trimming pared 6 bases from V and 2 bases from J, leaving 12 bases between. The CDR3 DNA reads TGTGCCAGCAGGTTTCGGGTACCCACAGATACGCAGTATTTT. It codes for CASRFRVPTDTQYF.

V gene TRBV28 combines with J gene TRBJ1-4; 10 bases align to TRBD1. This CDR3 is built from 15 residues. The germline gives CDR1 MDHEN, CDR2 SYDVKM. After removal of 5 bases from V and 4 bases from J, the junction contained 4 bases not matched to a gene. Here the CDR3 reads CASSRTGGRNEKLFF. CDR3 in DNA: TGTGCCAGCAGTCGGACAGGGGGACGTAATGAAAAACTGTTTTTT.

This chain links TRBV19 with TRBJ1-5; the match to TRBD1 covers 7 bases. This CDR3 contains 14 residues. Germline CDR1 LNHDA, CDR2 SQIVND (reference sequence). V shed 2 bases, J shed 4 bases, and the junction held 2 bases outside the gene matches. CDR3 protein: CASSILTGNQPQHF. CDR3 bases: TGTGCCAGTAGTATACTGACAGGGAATCAGCCCCAGCATTTT.

The chain is built from TRBV12-3 or TRBV12-4 and TRBJ1-2; D is unclear. The V end lost 6 bases, the J end lost 8 bases, and 16 bases lay between the germline ends. This CDR3 region has 13 residues. The DNA of the CDR3 is TGTGCCAGCAGCCCCACAAGGCAAAGGGGCTACACCTTC. Translated: CASSPTRQRGYTF.